Listed below are T cell receptor beta chains from one sample, sequenced in a study of technical replicates of blood from a few donors. TCRdb's copy holds only in-frame clones and misses some; the assay was immunoSEQ multiplex PCR. This table holds approximately 100,000 clones, 95% to 96% found once. Sample: T cells isolated from PBMCs. The receptors were gathered from a human donor in good health. Both conserved end residues are part of each CDR3. D genes are given only for firm matches. Where a row states a size, it is once, few, many or the class of an expanded clone; other rows omit it.

V,J,size,D,DNA,CDR3
TRBV5-1,TRBJ2-3,NA,TRBD1,TGCGCCAGCAGTGTGGGACAGGGGTCCGATACGCAGTATTTT,CASSVGQGSDTQYF
TRBV6-4,TRBJ1-1,NA,NA,TGTGCCAGCAGACCCGGGACATTGAACACTGAAGCTTTCTTT,CASRPGTLNTEAFF
TRBV5-1,TRBJ2-3,NA,TRBD2,TGCGCCAGCAGCGCAGCCGGAACGGGGGGGGATACGCAGTATTTT,CASSAAGTGGDTQYF
TRBV7-9,TRBJ2-3,once,NA,TGTGCCAGCAGCTTATCACCAGATAATACGCAGTATTTT,CASSLSPDNTQYF
TRBV6-5,TRBJ2-7,once,NA,TGTGCCAGCACCCAAGGAGCTGAGTACGAGCAGTACTTC,CASTQGAEYEQYF
TRBV28,TRBJ2-7,NA,NA,TGTGCCAGCAGTTTGGGGCAGGGGGAGCAGTACTTC,CASSLGQGEQYF
TRBV5-1,TRBJ2-7,NA,NA,TGCGCCAGCAGCCCGGTGGCGGGTCTTTACGAGCAGTACTTC,CASSPVAGLYEQYF
TRBV15,TRBJ2-1,NA,NA,TGTGCCACCAGCAGTTCCTCCAGCTCCTACAATGAGCAGTTCTTC,CATSSSSSSYNEQFF
TRBV15,TRBJ2-1,few,NA,TGTGCCACCAGGGGTGGGCCGGAGCAGTTCTTC,CATRGGPEQFF
TRBV2,TRBJ2-5,NA,NA,TGTGCCAGCAGTGGCGGACAAGAGACCCAGTACTTC,CASSGGQETQYF
TRBV19,TRBJ2-4,few,NA,TGTGCCACCGCAGGGGCCAAAAACATTCAGTACTTC,CATAGAKNIQYF
TRBV7-8,TRBJ1-1,NA,NA,TGTGCCAGCAGCCCAGGATCCTACGGGGACACTGAAGCTTTCTTT,CASSPGSYGDTEAFF
TRBV4-2,TRBJ2-7,NA,NA,TGTGCCAGCAGCCAAGGGCGGGGACCCTACGAGCAGTACTTC,CASSQGRGPYEQYF
TRBV15,TRBJ2-7,NA,NA,TGTGCCACCAGCACCAATAGCGCGGAGCAGTACTTC,CATSTNSAEQYF
TRBV30,TRBJ2-5,NA,TRBD2,TGTGCCTGGAGTGTAGTCGGGGGGGAGACCCAGTACTTC,CAWSVVGGETQYF
TRBV19,TRBJ2-7,NA,NA,TGTGCCAGTAGTCCCGTTTTTCAGGCGGGTGCCTACGAGCAGTACTTC,CASSPVFQAGAYEQYF
TRBV10-2,TRBJ2-3,NA,NA,TGCGCCAGCAGCCCGGGGGGCACAGATACGCAGTATTTT,CASSPGGTDTQYF
TRBV6-5,TRBJ2-7,NA,NA,TGTGCCAGCAAAAGGGGCTACGAGCAGTACTTC,CASKRGYEQYF
TRBV9,TRBJ1-1,NA,TRBD1,TGTGCCAGCAGCGCCCAGGGGGTGGGGGGTACTGAAGCTTTCTTT,CASSAQGVGGTEAFF
TRBV7-6,TRBJ2-2,NA,NA,TGTGCCAGCAGCTTAAAATCGGAGGGAGGTGGAGTCAGCGGGGAGCTGTTTTTT,CASSLKSEGGGVSGELFF
TRBV11-3,TRBJ2-2,NA,TRBD2,TGTGCCAGCAGCTCCCGGACTAGCGGGGGGCAAAACACCGGGGAGCTGTTTTTT,CASSSRTSGGQNTGELFF
TRBV6-1,TRBJ1-4,NA,NA,TGTGCCAGCATGTTGACAAACGAAAAACTGTTTTTT,CASMLTNEKLFF
TRBV19,TRBJ2-7,NA,TRBD1,TGTGCCAGTAGTCCCCTCCTCCGGGACAGGGCCTACGAGCAGTACTTC,CASSPLLRDRAYEQYF
TRBV28,TRBJ1-1,NA,NA,TGTGCCAGCACTCCCGGGGGGATTTTCACTGAAGCTTTCTTT,CASTPGGIFTEAFF
TRBV5-1,TRBJ2-5,NA,TRBD2,TGCGCCAGCAGCCGGGGAGGGCGAGAGACCCAGTACTTC,CASSRGGRETQYF
TRBV7-3,TRBJ2-5,NA,NA,TGTGCCAGCAGCTTAACGGCGGAAGAGACCCAGTACTTC,CASSLTAEETQYF
TRBV27,TRBJ2-7,NA,TRBD2,TGTGCCAGCAGTTTATCTACGGGAGGAGCTAGCGAGCAGTACTTC,CASSLSTGGASEQYF
TRBV2,TRBJ1-2,NA,TRBD1,TGTGCCAGCAGCGAGGGACAGGGCATTTATGGCTACACCTTC,CASSEGQGIYGYTF
TRBV4-1,TRBJ1-2,NA,TRBD1,TGCGCCAGCAGCCATTTAGCCGGGACAGGGGTTTACTATGGCTACACCTTC,CASSHLAGTGVYYGYTF
TRBV11-2,TRBJ2-3,once,NA,TGTGCCAGCAGCCCCTACGTGGGCCCTCACCGCGATACGCAGTATTTT,CASSPYVGPHRDTQYF
TRBV7-9,TRBJ1-2,NA,TRBD1,TGTGCCAGCAGCTTAGCACAGGGGTATGGCTACACCTTC,CASSLAQGYGYTF
TRBV11-3,TRBJ1-1,NA,NA,TGTGCCAGCAGCTTAGGGGGGGGGAACACTGAAGCTTTCTTT,CASSLGGGNTEAFF
TRBV7-9,TRBJ2-2,NA,NA,TGTGCCAGCAGCTTAACTGGGGGGTGGACCGGGGAGCTGTTTTTT,CASSLTGGWTGELFF
TRBV28,TRBJ2-3,NA,TRBD2,TGTGCCAGCAGTTCGGGACTAGTCCTTGCAGCCACAGATACGCAGTATTTT,CASSSGLVLAATDTQYF
TRBV6-1,TRBJ2-7,NA,NA,TGTGCCAGCGAGGGCTCGGGAGTGACTTCCTACGAGCAGTACTTC,CASEGSGVTSYEQYF
TRBV27,TRBJ2-7,NA,TRBD2,TGTGCCAGCAGTTTTTCGACTAGCGGGAGGGTTCCCACCTACGAGCAGTACTTC,CASSFSTSGRVPTYEQYF
TRBV5-1,TRBJ2-1,NA,TRBD2,TGCGCCAGCACCGGGGGTAGCGGGAGTGGTGAGCAGTTCTTC,CASTGGSGSGEQFF
TRBV6-5,TRBJ1-1,NA,NA,TGTGCCAGCAGCTTGCCAGGGAACACTGAAGCTTTCTTT,CASSLPGNTEAFF
TRBV5-1,TRBJ2-7,once,NA,TGCGCCAGCAGCCCCGAAACCGGCTCCTACGAGCAGTACTTC,CASSPETGSYEQYF
TRBV19,TRBJ2-5,NA,TRBD1,TGTGCCAGTAGTATGACAGGGCCCCAGGAGACCCAGTACTTC,CASSMTGPQETQYF
TRBV19,TRBJ1-6,once,NA,TGTGCCAGTAGTTCCGAGGGTAATTCACCCCTCCACTTT,CASSSEGNSPLHF
TRBV9,TRBJ2-3,NA,TRBD2,TGTGCCAGCAGCGTAGGGACTAGCTTGGGCACAGATACGCAGTATTTT,CASSVGTSLGTDTQYF
TRBV6-1,TRBJ1-2,NA,NA,TGTGCCAGCACCCTAACTACTAACTATGGCTACACCTTC,CASTLTTNYGYTF
TRBV5-1,TRBJ1-1,NA,TRBD1,TGCGCCAGCAGCGATACTCCGGGACAGCCCTTTACTGAAGCTTTCTTT,CASSDTPGQPFTEAFF
TRBV18,TRBJ2-5,NA,TRBD2,TGTGCCAGCTCACCAGGTCTAGCGGGAAAAGAGACCCAGTACTTC,CASSPGLAGKETQYF
TRBV5-4,TRBJ2-7,NA,TRBD2,TGTGCCAGCAGCTTGGAACTAGCGGGGGAGCTGCAGTACTTC,CASSLELAGELQYF
TRBV18,TRBJ1-4,NA,NA,TGTGCCAGCTCACCCGCTAAACACGGAGATGAAAAACTGTTTTTT,CASSPAKHGDEKLFF
TRBV9,TRBJ2-1,NA,NA,TGTGCCAGCAGCCAAGGAGGGGGGGCCTACAATGAGCAGTTCTTC,CASSQGGGAYNEQFF
TRBV7-9,TRBJ1-2,NA,NA,TGTGCCAGCAGCTCGGACAACTTGATCTATGGCTACACCTTC,CASSSDNLIYGYTF
TRBV11-3,TRBJ2-1,NA,NA,TGTGCCAGCAGCTCAACACAGGGAAATGAGCAGTTCTTC,CASSSTQGNEQFF
TRBV7-9,TRBJ2-1,NA,NA,TGTGCCAGCAGCTTTATACAGGCCTACAATGAGCAGTTCTTC,CASSFIQAYNEQFF
TRBV5-5,TRBJ2-3,NA,NA,TGTGCCAGCAGCTCGGGCAGGGGTGCAGATACGCAGTATTTT,CASSSGRGADTQYF
TRBV4-2,TRBJ2-2,NA,TRBD2,TGTGCCAGTAGTGGGACTAGCGCTACCGGGGAGCTGTTTTTT,CASSGTSATGELFF
TRBV2,TRBJ2-6,NA,NA,TGTGCCAGCAGTGACCGAGCCTCTGGGGCCAACGTCCTGACTTTC,CASSDRASGANVLTF
TRBV28,TRBJ1-2,NA,TRBD1,TGTGCCAGCAGTTTAGCGGGACAGGGAGGAAGGGGCTACACCTTC,CASSLAGQGGRGYTF